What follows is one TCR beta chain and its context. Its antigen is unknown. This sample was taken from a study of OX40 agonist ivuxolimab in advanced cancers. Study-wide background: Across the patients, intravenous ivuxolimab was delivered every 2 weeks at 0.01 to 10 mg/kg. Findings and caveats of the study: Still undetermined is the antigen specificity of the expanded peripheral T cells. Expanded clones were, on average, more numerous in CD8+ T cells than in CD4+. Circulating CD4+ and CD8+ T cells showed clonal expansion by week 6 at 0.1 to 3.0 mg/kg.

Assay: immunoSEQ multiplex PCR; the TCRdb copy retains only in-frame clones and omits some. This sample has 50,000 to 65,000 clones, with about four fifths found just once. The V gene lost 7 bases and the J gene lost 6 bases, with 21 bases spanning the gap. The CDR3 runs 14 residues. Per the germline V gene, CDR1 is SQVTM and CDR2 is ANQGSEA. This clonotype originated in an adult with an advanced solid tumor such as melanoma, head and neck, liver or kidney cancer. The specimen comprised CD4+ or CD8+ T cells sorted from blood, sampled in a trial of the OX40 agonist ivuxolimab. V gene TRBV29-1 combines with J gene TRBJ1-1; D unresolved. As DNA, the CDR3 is TGCAGCGCCTTACCAAGCAGGAATTCTGCTGAAGCTTTCTTT. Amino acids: CSALPSRNSAEAFF.